Given below is one T cell receptor (beta chain) in context. Its cognate antigen is unknown. This sample was taken from a study of T cell responses to AZD1222 COVID-19 vaccine. Germline values: CDR1 SGDLS, CDR2 YYNGEE. The CDR3 loop spans 14 amino acids. V lost 5 bases and J 3 bases, leaving 15 bases between the germline ends. Findings of the study overall: Repertoires in all cases were sampled only once the peak T cell response had passed. Donors skewed white British and female; clonal diversity was possibly underestimated. Just a handful of AZD1222 recipients tested seropositive at baseline.

Generated by immunoSEQ multiplex PCR, the TCRdb table keeps only in-frame clones and is missing some. The sample includes more than 75,000 clones, roughly four fifths of them seen just once. The sample was peripheral blood, taken 28 days after the second AZD1222 dose. The receptor was isolated from an adult who received the AZD1222 COVID-19 vaccine. The chain links TRBV9 to TRBJ2-7; D ambiguous. The CDR3 here is CASSPGNGLYEQYF. Here the CDR3 DNA reads TGTGCCAGCAGTCCCGGAAATGGGCTCTACGAGCAGTACTTC.